Below are 27 T cell receptor beta chains sequenced from a single sample in a study of a mutant IDH1 vaccine in newly diagnosed glioma (dated by TCRdb to the early 2020s). Antigens of these TCRs are unknown. Read against the paper, the sample's time point label means: week 23, last vaccination. A 20-mer mutant IDH1 peptide at 300 micrograms in Montanide made up each vaccine dose, which was injected subcutaneously together with topical imiquimod. Libraries were built with the immunoSEQ multiplex PCR assay. This immuneACCESS table, as held by TCRdb, lists in-frame sequences with V and J called but not all clones. Of the missing ones, under half trace to an unresolved V gene in checked studies; the others have no known cause. The sample yields about 38,000 clones; roughly 76% were counted once. 4% to 6% of the sample rests with the top ten. Here the sequenced sample was PBMCs, taken from a glioma patient whose treatment included an IDH1 peptide vaccine. The source is a man aged 35 to 55 with glioma.

The V gene is TRBV19, the J gene TRBJ1-2, with D perhaps TRBD1 (5 bases). The CDR3 contains 12 residues. Trimming pared 8 bases from V and 8 bases from J, leaving 15 bases between. Germline-derived CDR1 and CDR2 are LNHDA and SQIVND (reference sequence). The CDR3 spells CASDGGVRGYTF. The DNA for the CDR3 is TGTGCCAGTGATGGGGGGGTTCGAGGCTACACCTTC.

In DNA, the CDR3 is TGTGCCAGCAGCCTCAGGACAGGGATGGCCTACGAGCAGTACTTC. It yields the protein CASSLRTGMAYEQYF. The J gene is TRBJ2-7, the V gene TRBV11-2, with 8 bases fitting TRBD1. The V gene's germline CDR1 is SGHAT and CDR2 FQNNGV. The CDR3 loop spans 15 amino acids. With 5 bases clipped from V and 2 bases from J, the junction kept 8 bases outside the gene matches.

This clone was recorded a few times. The CDR3 loop reads CASRGPGTEAFF. CDR3 sequence (DNA): TGTGCCAGCAGGGGGCCGGGCACTGAAGCTTTCTTT. The chain carries TRBV5-6 and TRBJ1-1; TRBD1 might be the D (5 bases). CDR1 SGHDT and CDR2 YYEEEE come from the germline V gene. Trimming shortened V by 5 bases and J by 4 bases, and 9 bases separated the two germline ends. This CDR3 is 12 amino acids long.

The chain has TRBV10-3 and TRBJ2-1, with TRBD1 matching over 9 bases. Germline V CDR1 and CDR2: ENHRY, SYGVKD. The CDR3 is 15 residues long. Trimming removed 4 bases from V and 7 bases from J; junction bases left unmatched: 8. CDR3 nucleotide sequence: TGTGCCATCAGTGGCGGGACAGGGTATAGGAATGAGCAGTTCTTC. It codes for CAISGGTGYRNEQFF.

The chain employs TRBV7-2 and TRBJ2-7; D remains ambiguous. The CDR3 consists of 14 residues. V was shortened by 1 base and J by 5 bases, with 12 bases between the two germline ends. Germline assignment: CDR1 SGHTA and CDR2 FQGNSA. The CDR3 DNA sequence: TGTGCCAGCAGCTTAGGTGGTGGGATCGACGAGCAGTACTTC. Protein: CASSLGGGIDEQYF. Full variable domain (rest looked up from reference TRBV7-2 and TRBJ2-7): GAGVSQSPSNKVTEKGKDVELRCDPISGHTALYWYRQSLGQGLEFLIYFQGNSAPDKSGLPSDRFSAERTGGSVSTLTIQRTQQEDSAVYLCASSLGGGIDEQYFGPGTRLTVT.

The rearrangement links TRBV7-2 to TRBJ2-7, with D possibly being TRBD2 (5 bases). This CDR3 spans 11 amino acids. The V gene lost 3 bases and the J gene lost 6 bases, with 6 bases spanning the gap. The germline CDR1 and CDR2 sequences are SGHTA and FQGNSA. CDR3 region: CASSLAGEQYF. The CDR3, as DNA: TGTGCCAGCAGCTTGGCGGGCGAGCAGTACTTC.

V usage is TRBV14 and J usage is TRBJ2-4; a weak D match, TRBD1 (6 bases). This CDR3 has 14 amino acids. Germline CDR1 is SGHDN and CDR2 is FVKESK. Trimming removed 1 base from V and 9 bases from J, with 13 bases in between. The CDR3 nucleotides are TGTGCCAGCAGCCAAGGCCTAGGACAGTCCATTCAGTACTTC. Translated: CASSQGLGQSIQYF. Complete variable domain (other parts from reference TRBV14 and TRBJ2-4): EAGVTQFPSHSVIEKGQTVTLRCDPISGHDNLYWYRRVMGKEIKFLLHFVKESKQDESGMPNNRFLAERTGGTYSTLKVQPAELEDSGVYFCASSQGLGQSIQYFGAGTRLSVL.

The chain employs TRBV13 and TRBJ2-1; TRBD2 aligns across 11 bases. The V segment lost 2 bases and the J segment 4 bases; nucleotides outside the gene matches: 1. Per germline, CDR1 PRHDT and CDR2 FYEKMQ (reference sequence). The CDR3 contains 15 residues. The CDR3 here is CASSLLAGGYNEQFF. Here the CDR3 DNA reads TGTGCCAGCAGCTTATTAGCGGGGGGGTACAATGAGCAGTTCTTC.

The V call is TRBV4-2, the J call TRBJ2-5; 7 bases match TRBD1. The J call may be faulty, since TRBJ2-7 better matches the DNA end. Germline V gives CDR1 LGHNA, CDR2 YNFKEQ. CDR3 length: 15 amino acids. The CDR3 DNA sequence: TGTGCCAGCAGCCCAGAGGGGCAGGGGGTCTACGAGCAGTACTTC. Its protein product is CASSPEGQGVYEQYF.

V gene TRBV9 combines with J gene TRBJ2-3; D may be TRBD2 (6 bases). Germline V CDR1 and CDR2: SGDLS, YYNGEE. V shed 3 bases and J shed 1 base, with 15 bases lying between them. The CDR3 is made up of 16 amino acids. This CDR3 is CASSGALATGTDTQYF. In nucleotides, the CDR3 is TGTGCCAGCAGCGGGGCCCTAGCGACCGGCACAGATACGCAGTATTTT.

The V call is TRBV19, the J call TRBJ1-2; TRBD1 agrees at 7 bases. From germline, CDR1 is LNHDA and CDR2 SQIVND (reference sequence). Trimming took 8 bases from V and 7 from J; bases not matched to a gene: 13. The CDR3 totals 14 residues. The CDR3 DNA reads as TGTGCCAGTGGGACTACAGGGGACAAGGGTGGCTACACCTTC. Its translation is CASGTTGDKGGYTF.

Here the CDR3 reads CASSPGIRGNNEQFF. CDR3 in DNA: TGTGCCAGCTCACCAGGAATCAGGGGCAACAATGAGCAGTTCTTC. The rearrangement joins TRBV18 to TRBJ2-1, with D possibly TRBD1 on 6 matching bases. V lost 2 bases, J lost 5 bases, and 13 bases lay in between. Germline values: CDR1 KGHSH, CDR2 LQKENI. The CDR3 is made up of 15 amino acids. Drawing the rest from reference TRBV18 and TRBJ2-1, the complete variable domain is NAGVMQNPRHLVRRRGQEARLRCSPMKGHSHVYWYRQLPEEGLKFMVYLQKENIIDESGMPKERFSAEFPKEGPSILRIQQVVRGDSAAYFCASSPGIRGNNEQFFGPGTRLTVL.

CDR3 DNA sequence: TGTGCCAGCAGTTACGACGGTTCCTACGAGCAGTACTTC. Amino acids: CASSYDGSYEQYF. The chain combines TRBV6-5 with TRBJ2-7; no clear D gene. CDR1 is MNHEY, CDR2 SVGAGI, per germline. The CDR3 runs 13 residues. The V end lost 2 bases, the J end lost 1 base, and 6 bases lay between the germline ends.

The rearrangement uses TRBV29-1 and TRBJ1-2; D is unresolved. V was pared by 3 bases and J by 4 bases, with 9 bases between. Germline lookup yields CDR1 SQVTM and CDR2 ANQGSEA. This CDR3 comprises 12 residues. As DNA, the CDR3 is TGCAGCGTTGAGCGGTGGAGCTATGGCTACACCTTC. Translated: CSVERWSYGYTF.

V is TRBV29-1 and J is TRBJ1-4, with D hard to call. Per the germline V gene, CDR1 is SQVTM and CDR2 is ANQGSEA. The CDR3 is made up of 12 amino acids. The ends were cut back, 4 bases at V and 5 bases at J, with 8 bases in the middle. The CDR3 spells CSVGGGNEKLFF. The CDR3 region has the DNA TGCAGCGTTGGTGGAGGGAATGAAAAACTGTTTTTT.

This sequence joins TRBV2 and TRBJ2-1, with D possibly matching TRBD1 (6 bases). There are 13 residues in the CDR3. The V end lost 6 bases, the J end lost 4 bases, and 10 bases lay between the germline ends. CDR1 and CDR2 (germline): SNHLY, FYNNEI. The CDR3 DNA reads TGTGCCAGCAGCCAGGGACAATACAATGAGCAGTTCTTC. This sequence encodes CASSQGQYNEQFF.

This chain connects TRBV19 to TRBJ2-2; D possibly matches TRBD1 or TRBD2 (5 bases each). V was trimmed by 5 bases and J by 4 bases, leaving 17 bases between them. Germline lookup yields CDR1 LNHDA and CDR2 SQIVND (reference sequence). The CDR3 runs 16 residues. CDR3 sequence reads: CASSSPPGRVTGELFF. In DNA, the CDR3 is TGTGCCAGTAGTTCCCCCCCGGGACGGGTCACCGGGGAGCTGTTTTTT.

The V and J genes are TRBV10-3 and TRBJ1-1, with a possible D match to TRBD1 (6 bases). The CDR3 spans 14 residues. V dropped 4 bases and J dropped 3 bases, with 12 bases sitting between them. CDR1 and CDR2 from the germline V gene are ENHRY and SYGVKD. The CDR3 is CAISGGTPDTEAFF. The CDR3 region has the DNA TGTGCCATCAGTGGGGGGACACCCGACACTGAAGCTTTCTTT.

DNA for the CDR3: TGTGCCAGCAGCTTGAACGGCGGGACTAATGAAAAACTGTTTTTT. This gives the protein CASSLNGGTNEKLFF. V usage is TRBV5-4 and J usage is TRBJ1-4; D is uncertain. V lost 1 base to trimming and J lost 2 bases, with 9 bases between them. The CDR3 length is 15 residues. From germline, CDR1 is SGHNT and CDR2 YYREEE (reference sequence). The whole variable domain, filled in from reference TRBV5-4 and TRBJ1-4, reads ETGVTQSPTHLIKTRGQQVTLRCSSQSGHNTVSWYQQALGQGPQFIFQYYREEENGRGNFPPRFSGLQFPNYSSELNVNALELDDSALYLCASSLNGGTNEKLFFGSGTQLSVL.

The chain links TRBV25-1 to TRBJ1-2, with 7 positions matching TRBD1. Germline loops: CDR1 MGHDK, CDR2 SYGVNS. The length of the CDR3 is 15 residues. J gave up 7 bases and V 1 base, and 9 bases lay outside the gene matches. The CDR3 DNA reads as TGTGCCAGCAGTGAATTCAGGGGGGCTGTCGGTGGCTACACCTTC. Amino acids: CASSEFRGAVGGYTF.

This CDR3 is CASSRTRALNSPLHF. For the CDR3, the DNA is TGTGCCAGCAGTCGGACCCGCGCCCTTAATTCACCCCTCCACTTT. The chain combines TRBV6-5 with TRBJ1-6; unclear D gene. The V gene lost 5 bases and the J gene lost 6 bases, with 14 bases spanning the gap. The CDR3 consists of 15 residues. CDR1 and CDR2 (germline): MNHEY, SVGAGI.

The chain employs TRBV7-2 and TRBJ2-5; 8 positions agree with TRBD1. V gave up 4 bases and J gave up 4 bases; unmatched junction bases: 5. Looked up from germline, CDR1 is SGHTA and CDR2 is FQGNSA. The CDR3 is made up of 14 amino acids. DNA for the CDR3: TGTGCCAGCAGCTACGGGACAGGTTCAGAGACCCAGTACTTC. Amino acid sequence: CASSYGTGSETQYF.

The chain joins TRBV9 to TRBJ2-1, with 11 bases identical to TRBD2. The length of the CDR3 is 16 residues. The germline gives CDR1 SGDLS, CDR2 YYNGEE. The trim removed 4 bases at V and 2 bases at J, leaving 5 bases unmatched. CDR3 region: CASSPLAGGPYNEQFF. The CDR3 DNA reads as TGTGCCAGCAGCCCCTTAGCGGGAGGGCCCTACAATGAGCAGTTCTTC. The complete variable domain, with remaining parts taken from reference TRBV9 and TRBJ2-1, reads DSGVTQTPKHLITATGQRVTLRCSPRSGDLSVYWYQQSLDQGLQFLIQYYNGEERAKGNILERFSAQQFPDLHSELNLSSLELGDSALYFCASSPLAGGPYNEQFFGPGTRLTVL.

V is TRBV5-1 and J is TRBJ1-4, with unresolved D. Looked up from germline, CDR1 is SGHRS and CDR2 is YFSETQ. The V gene lost 4 bases and the J gene lost 0 bases, with 7 bases spanning the gap. The CDR3 is made up of 14 amino acids. DNA of the CDR3: TGCGCCAGCAGCGTGAGTGCAACTAATGAAAAACTGTTTTTT. Encoded protein: CASSVSATNEKLFF.

This chain links TRBV9 with TRBJ1-3; unclear D gene. The CDR3 is 14 amino acids. V lost 9 bases to trimming and J lost 2 bases, with 15 bases between them. Germline V CDR1 and CDR2: SGDLS, YYNGEE. The CDR3 DNA sequence: TGTGCCACCGGCTCGGGGAATGCTGGAAACACCATATATTTT. It yields the protein CATGSGNAGNTIYF.

The J gene is TRBJ2-7, the V gene TRBV5-4, with a weak D call TRBD2 (6 bases). Germline CDR1 is SGHNT and CDR2 is YYREEE (reference sequence). V lost 4 bases and J lost 1, with 12 bases in between. The CDR3 consists of 14 residues. The CDR3 is CASSGARGSYEQYF. In DNA form, the CDR3 reads TGTGCCAGCAGCGGCGCGCGGGGATCCTACGAGCAGTACTTC.

This clone has more than one count but fewer than ten. The V call is TRBV14, the J call TRBJ1-5, with unresolved D. With 7 bases removed from V and 0 bases from J, the gap between germline ends came to 16 bases. Germline CDR1 and CDR2: SGHDN and FVKESK. The CDR3 has 16 amino acids. For the CDR3, the DNA is TGTGCCAGCAAATTCCTCGACGGCTATAGCAATCAGCCCCAGCATTTT. It encodes CASKFLDGYSNQPQHF.